The sequence of this TCR beta chain was determined in a study of control samples from healthy donors and cancer patients. Data came from immunoSEQ multiplex PCR; TCRdb stores just in-frame clones and leaves some out. The sample shows over 100,000 clones, approximately 92% of them seen only once. The clonotype was recovered from a man in his forties in good health. Sequencing was performed on blood.

CDR3 amino acids: CASSLIAGGEGEQFF. In nucleotides, the CDR3 is TGTGCCAGCAGCTTGATAGCGGGGGGTGAGGGTGAGCAGTTCTTC. The V gene is TRBV7-3, the J gene TRBJ2-1; 10 bases are a match to TRBD2. CDR1 is SGHTA and CDR2 is FQGTGA in the germline V gene. Trimming cost V 3 bases and J 9 bases; bases outside gene matches: 8. The CDR3 contains 15 residues.